Described below is a single T cell receptor (beta chain) sequence and its context. This clone's antigen is unknown. Base quality data are lacking; no much larger clone is found one base away. The library was obtained by the immunoSEQ multiplex PCR assay. The multiplex PCR relied on a mix of 60 forward primers for TCR Vbeta segments and 13 reverse primers for TCR Jbeta segments. A multiplex PCR assay on genomic DNA amplified the CDR3 region of rearranged TCR beta genes. The amplified TCR beta libraries were sequenced on the Illumina HiSeq System as 87-base-pair reads. The authors' analysis ran thus. A later analysis counted about 82 million unique TCR beta chains across the 550 to 800 repertoires, and approximately 11 million of these chains were shared by at least two donors. Raw reads were error-corrected and collapsed into unique sequences by a nearest-neighbor algorithm in which closely related sequences were merged to remove PCR and sequencing errors. Alignment of CDR3 sequences to IMGT reference sequences was used to assign V, D and J gene segments. For a sequence to be retained, a match of at least six nucleotides to both a V gene segment and a J gene segment was required. Rearrangements were classified as productive when the CDR3 lacked stop codons and remained in frame with V and J, and all other rearrangements were classified as non-productive. CDR3 was defined according to IMGT convention as the region running from the second conserved V-encoded cysteine to the conserved J-encoded phenylalanine. The earlier analysis of about 640 of the donors excluded any sequence lacking an unambiguous match to a single V gene segment. In an earlier analysis of 450 to 750 of the donors, a V segment was called functional when productive rearrangements were above 56.7%, and segregating when the standard deviation between donors exceeded 5%. A statistical classification framework was built to diagnose cytomegalovirus status from the catalog of TCR beta chain sequences. In a later analysis, TCR nucleotide sequences were compared against IMGT/GENE-DB human TR gene sequences so that V and J genes could be assigned. A later analysis assigned CDR3 sequences and most-parsimonious VDJ recombination scenarios with the TCRdist pipeline. In a later analysis, every TCR beta chain was defined by the combination of its CDR3 amino acid sequence and its V-gene family, and reads without a unique V-gene family were dropped. To address suspected cross-contamination and a sequencing artifact, a later analysis removed 550 to 750 highly shared, low-generation-probability nucleotide sequences. A later analysis calculated a clonal expansion index for each public chain from normalized within-repertoire ranks of inferred template counts. Generation probabilities in a later analysis came from a VDJ recombination model fitted to out-of-frame rearrangements, and those results were checked against IGoR. In a later analysis, hypergeometric tests were used to score TCR-TCR, TCR-HLA and TCR-CMV co-occurrence, with a repertoire-size bias correction applied to TCR pairs. To estimate false discovery rates, a later analysis permuted the HLA or CMV assignments 20 times. In a later analysis, co-occurring TCRs were grouped using DBSCAN, and TCRdist sequence similarity was added for clustering within HLA-allele-positive subsets. Repertoires with fewer than 30,000 or more than 120,000 public chains were left out of co-occurrence clustering, as were five repertoires with anomalous nucleotide sharing. The clones in this table, taken by TCRdb from immuneACCESS, are in-frame only. Not every clone is retained; where verified, under half of the shortfall comes from an unresolved V gene, and the cause of the rest is unknown. V and J calls and clone size are as listed in that table; D and trimming were resolved from the DNA. In this sample the table shows approximately 220,000 clones, approximately 80% of which occur a single time. The top ten constitute 0.71% of the sample.

The cohort comprised under 700 healthy bone marrow donors. Cohort members were all nominally healthy when sampled, although unrecorded immune exposures were likely present. The donor tested CMV seronegative and was one of the 352 seronegative cohort members. A peripheral blood sample was collected from each donor, and TCR beta sequencing was performed on peripheral blood mononuclear cells. The Qiagen DNeasy Blood Extraction Kit was used to extract genomic DNA from the blood cell samples. The germline V gene specifies SGHVS as CDR1 and FNYEAQ as CDR2. The CDR3 goes from the cysteine to the phenylalanine over 18 residues. Left in the record is the CDR3 DNA by itself, 54 bases read in frame from the first base. The trim is 4 bases for V and 4 bases for J, with a gap of 26 bases between the germline ends. The entry originates in a study of cytomegalovirus exposure and HLA in healthy donors (dated by TCRdb to 2017 to 2019). Regarding the research as a whole: An earlier analysis of about 530 of the donors reported 276 Gb of sequence data and 90 million to 120 million unique TCR beta sequences obtained from about 179 million T cells. Roughly 300 gigabases of sequencing data and about 92 million unique TCR sequences made up an early release that covered several hundred HLA-typed donors. A few DR-DQ haplotypes were treated as single units for association and clustering because of strong linkage in the cohort. The study aimed to test whether cataloging public T cell receptors could reveal signatures of past pathogen exposure. A later analysis re-analyzed previously published TCR beta repertoires from about 730 donors and added high-resolution HLA genotyping to study TCR occurrence patterns. Alongside the repertoire data, information on donor age, sex, ethnicity and CMV serostatus was compiled. Typing coverage differed by locus: A, B, C, DRB1 and DQB1 were typed in roughly 629-630 donors, DQA1 in 500 to 550, DPA1 in 600 to 610, and DPB1 in approximately 450. Using immunosequencing, the study profiled T cell repertoires from some 670 subjects and related those repertoires to cytomegalovirus serostatus. To decide whether each TCR beta V gene segment behaved as functional or pseudogenic, an earlier analysis of fewer than 750 of the donors relied on high-throughput TCR beta sequencing. Both class I and class II loci were covered by HLA typing, at four-digit resolution. Among some 410 genotyped donors of the cohort, an average of approximately 230,000 unique TCR beta nucleotide sequences were sequenced per donor, about a sixth of them non-productive. Rather than using new phenotypic data, the later analysis identified candidate immune exposures from TCR beta sequences and from how often those sequences occurred across donors. All discovery cohort repertoires had been generated on a single sequencing platform. In a later genetic analysis, genome-wide SNP genotypes for about three fifths of the roughly 670 donors were used, and that subset was treated as a discovery cohort. The genetic ancestry cluster associated with self-reported Caucasian donors included approximately 85% of the 300 to 450 genotyped donors. To predict cytomegalovirus infection status, the study combined high-throughput TCR immunosequencing, statistical association of individual TCRs with disease status, and machine learning. In addition to the first cohort of 650 to 800 subjects, a separate validation cohort of over 90 different subjects was used. Overall results and qualifications from the work: Most TCR sequences were observed very rarely across donors, whereas some public TCRs were present in many individuals. Assigning TCR associations to individual alleles was difficult when HLA alleles, especially DR and DQ, strongly co-occurred. A cluster of highly shared sequence variants was judged likely to be a technical artifact of the sequencing pipeline. A further reported finding was that TCR beta sequences accurately predicted the HLA-A and HLA-B alleles for most subjects in the first cohort. In a later analysis, the rate of TCR association differed among HLA loci, with DRB1 alleles having the most associated TCRs and HLA-C alleles having the fewest. An association between a missense DCLRE1C variant and V-gene and J-gene trimming of TCR beta chains was found in a later genetic analysis and replicated in an independent cohort. Because counts were too low, roughly 18 rarely observed V segments, including chromosome 9 orphons, were left out of the earlier analysis of 587 of the donors. Three of the identified cytomegalovirus-associated TCR beta chains were confirmed in vitro to be specific for cytomegalovirus antigens. Because the 87-base-pair reads could not distinguish some IMGT-functional V segments, including TRBV6-2 and TRBV6-3, those segments were excluded. In a later analysis, HLA-associated TCR beta chains showed more clonal expansion and lower generation probabilities than non-associated chains that were equally common. In the study, 150 to 200 TCR beta chains were listed as associated with cytomegalovirus. Roughly uniform sequencing depth across donors was assumed in presence/absence analyses, although this assumption may not hold. In this cohort, only TCR beta chains were sequenced, and detectable features were limited by the absence of alpha or paired-chain data. According to a later analysis, most CMV-associated TCR beta chains appeared to be HLA-restricted, and the HLA associations seemed to be driven largely by CMV exposure. A later analysis reported that several top co-occurrence clusters appeared linked to parvovirus B19, influenza, CMV and Epstein-Barr virus. Broadly in line with IMGT annotations, most TCR beta V segments showed up in productive rearrangements about 87% or about 30% of the time in an earlier analysis of some 590 of the donors. Immune exposure information for the cohort was limited to CMV serostatus. A later analysis associated around 16,000 TCR beta sequences with specific HLA alleles at a false discovery rate of 0.05. It was suggested by the authors that the approach could potentially be generalized to other disease states and immunological phenotypes. Cytomegalovirus status was reported to be diagnosed by the classifier with high specificity and sensitivity in both the original and validation cohorts. Because HLA typing was missing for some donors at each locus, association tests included only the typed subset. Linkage disequilibrium might explain the correlated functional status among segregating V segments, but an unknown experimental factor could not be ruled out. According to a later genetic analysis, donors in an Asian-associated ancestry cluster had fewer N-insertions in productive TCRs than the approximately 650-donor mean.

Here the chain combines TRBV7-6 and TRBJ2-7, and possibly TRBD1, on 6 matching bases. The specimen was PBMCs. The clonotype was recovered from a boy under 10 years old in good health and CMV-seronegative. The nucleotide sequence reads TGTGCCAGCAGCTCGAGTAAAAAGGGACACCGGTGCGGTTACGAGCAGTACTTC. Translated, this is CASSSSKKGHRCGYEQYF.